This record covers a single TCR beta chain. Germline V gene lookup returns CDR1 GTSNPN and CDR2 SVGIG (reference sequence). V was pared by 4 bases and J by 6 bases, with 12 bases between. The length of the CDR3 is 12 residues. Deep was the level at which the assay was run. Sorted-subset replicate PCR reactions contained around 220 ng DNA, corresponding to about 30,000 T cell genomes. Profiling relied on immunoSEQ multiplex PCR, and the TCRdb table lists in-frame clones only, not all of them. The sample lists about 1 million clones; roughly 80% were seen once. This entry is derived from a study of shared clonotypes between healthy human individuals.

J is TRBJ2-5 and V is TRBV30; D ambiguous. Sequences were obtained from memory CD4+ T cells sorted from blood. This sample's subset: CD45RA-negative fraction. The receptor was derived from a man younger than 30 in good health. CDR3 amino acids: CAWTSPRKTQYF. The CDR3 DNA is TGTGCCTGGACCAGCCCCAGGAAGACCCAGTACTTC.